Listed here are 8 T cell receptor beta chains from one sample, sequenced in a study of PD-L1 blockade in urothelial cancer. Indicated time point: peripheral blood 6 weeks after treatment start. Some clones are missing from TCRdb's copy, which holds only in-frame ones; the method was immunoSEQ multiplex PCR. Of about 120,000 clones in the sample, about 84% are singletons; the top ten hold 2% to 3%. The sequencing used PBMCs, collected around atezolizumab (anti-PD-L1) treatment. The receptors were sampled from a man aged 45 to 65 with urothelial cancer.

DNA for the CDR3: TGTGCCAGTAGTTTCGGAGCTTCGGAAAAACTGTTTTTT. This sequence encodes CASSFGASEKLFF. The rearrangement uses TRBV19 and TRBJ1-4; D unresolved. Per germline, CDR1 LNHDA and CDR2 SQIVND (reference sequence). This CDR3 is built from 13 residues. The V end lost 5 bases, the J end lost 8 bases, and 12 bases lay between the germline ends.

The rearrangement joins TRBV4-1 to TRBJ1-6; tentative D call: TRBD1 (5 bases). V was shortened by 1 base and J by 9 bases, with 16 bases between the two germline ends. Looked up from germline, CDR1 is MGHRA and CDR2 is YSYEKL. The CDR3 covers 16 residues. Here the CDR3 reads CASSQAPGIVGSPLHF. The CDR3 coding sequence is TGCGCCAGCAGCCAAGCACCAGGGATTGTAGGTTCACCCCTCCACTTT.

The J gene is TRBJ1-1, the V gene TRBV5-1, with a weak D call TRBD1 (5 bases). V gave up 3 bases and J gave up 2 bases, with 11 bases separating them. The CDR3 length is 14 residues. Germline V CDR1 and CDR2: SGHRS, YFSETQ. CDR3 protein: CASSSRQLNTEAFF. In nucleotides, the CDR3 is TGCGCCAGCAGCTCCCGACAGTTAAACACTGAAGCTTTCTTT.

This sequence joins TRBV5-1 and TRBJ1-1; D gene unclear. The V gene's germline CDR1 is SGHRS and CDR2 YFSETQ. V was trimmed by 0 bases and J by 10 bases, leaving 19 bases between them. The length of the CDR3 is 15 residues. The CDR3 coding sequence is TGCGCCAGCAGCTTGGAGGGCACGGGAAGGATGGGAGCTTTCTTT. This translates into CASSLEGTGRMGAFF.

This clone has a handful of counts. This rearrangement joins TRBV6-6 to TRBJ1-1; D perhaps matches TRBD1 (5 bases). CDR1 is MNHNY and CDR2 is SVGAGI in the germline V gene (reference sequence). CDR3 length: 14 residues. Trimming stripped 2 bases from V and 6 bases from J, with 13 bases between. CDR3 DNA sequence: TGTGCCAGCAGTTACACCAGGACACGTTCTGAAGCTTTCTTT. Protein: CASSYTRTRSEAFF.

The genes are TRBV10-3 and TRBJ1-1, with 8 bases lining up with TRBD1. This CDR3 has 14 amino acids. V gave up 7 bases and J gave up 4 bases; unmatched junction bases: 8. Germline V gives CDR1 ENHRY, CDR2 SYGVKD. CDR3 bases: TGTGCCATCACCCAGACAGGGGCAGGCACTGAAGCTTTCTTT. It translates to CAITQTGAGTEAFF.

This clone was seen many times. CDR3 in DNA: TGTGCCAGCAGCTTAGGGGTCGGACAGGGCTACACCTTC. It translates to CASSLGVGQGYTF. The V and J genes are TRBV7-2 and TRBJ1-2; tentatively, D is TRBD1 (6 bases). Trimming cost V 1 base and J 8 bases, with 11 bases left between them. This CDR3 has 13 residues. Germline loops: CDR1 SGHTA, CDR2 FQGNSA.

The gene calls are TRBV28 and TRBJ2-6, with TRBD2 matching 8 bases. The V gene end was trimmed by 4 bases and the J gene end by 2 bases; junction bases not matched to a gene: 1. The CDR3 sequence is 15 residues long. CDR1 and CDR2 (germline): MDHEN, SYDVKM. The CDR3 spells CASSSGGTGANVLTF. The CDR3 DNA is TGTGCCAGCAGTTCGGGAGGGACTGGGGCCAACGTCCTGACTTTC.